A selection of T cell receptor beta chains follows, all from one sample in a study of OX40 agonist ivuxolimab in advanced cancers. Repertoires were generated with immunoSEQ multiplex PCR, while TCRdb's copy carries only in-frame clones and drops some. This table has 72,000 or so clones, 80% to 90% appearing once. Sequences were derived from CD4+ or CD8+ T cells sorted from blood, sampled in a trial of the OX40 agonist ivuxolimab. These receptor sequences come from an adult with an advanced solid tumor such as melanoma, head and neck, liver or kidney cancer. Both conserved end residues are part of each CDR3. D genes are given only for firm matches. Size tells how often a clone was seen (once, few, many) or the class of an expanded clone, and some rows leave it out.

v_gene: TRBV9
j_gene: TRBJ2-1
abundance: once
d_gene: TRBD1
CDR3nt: TGTGCCAGCAGCTCCCCAGACAGGGGCTACAATGAGCAGTTCTTC
CDR3aa: CASSSPDRGYNEQFF

v_gene: TRBV15
j_gene: TRBJ2-5
abundance: -
d_gene: TRBD2
CDR3nt: TGTGCCACCAGCAGAGAGCCGGCTAGCGGGCATGAGACCCAGTACTTC
CDR3aa: CATSREPASGHETQYF

v_gene: TRBV28
j_gene: TRBJ1-2
abundance: once
d_gene: TRBD1
CDR3nt: TGTGCCAGCAGTTTGTTGGTGGCGGTGGCCGACAGGGTGTACGGCTACACCTTC
CDR3aa: CASSLLVAVADRVYGYTF

v_gene: TRBV7-7
j_gene: TRBJ1-2
abundance: once
d_gene: -
CDR3nt: TGTGCCACCGGGGCGGCTAACTATGGCTACACCTTC
CDR3aa: CATGAANYGYTF

v_gene: TRBV27
j_gene: TRBJ2-1
abundance: -
d_gene: TRBD2
CDR3nt: TGTGCCAGCAGTTTATCCCCAGGACTAGTCTCCTACAATGAGCAGTTCTTC
CDR3aa: CASSLSPGLVSYNEQFF

v_gene: TRBV2
j_gene: TRBJ2-4
abundance: once
d_gene: -
CDR3nt: TGTGCCAGCAGTGAAGAGGGAAAGGTGGAGTACTTC
CDR3aa: CASSEEGKVEYF

v_gene: TRBV19
j_gene: TRBJ2-7
abundance: -
d_gene: -
CDR3nt: TGTGCCAGTAGCATGCTGGACCAAACCTACGAGCAGTACTTC
CDR3aa: CASSMLDQTYEQYF

v_gene: TRBV27
j_gene: TRBJ1-1
abundance: -
d_gene: -
CDR3nt: TGTGCCAGCAGTAACAGATTGGGCACTGAAGCTTTCTTT
CDR3aa: CASSNRLGTEAFF

v_gene: TRBV18
j_gene: TRBJ2-7
abundance: -
d_gene: TRBD1
CDR3nt: TGTGCCAGCTCACCACGGACAGGGGGCAACTACGAGCAGTACTTC
CDR3aa: CASSPRTGGNYEQYF

v_gene: TRBV7-9
j_gene: TRBJ2-5
abundance: -
d_gene: -
CDR3nt: TGTGCCAGCAGCCGGATTGGGGCAGGGTCCCTACCCGAATTGGGGACCCAGTACTTC
CDR3aa: CASSRIGAGSLPELGTQYF

v_gene: TRBV5-6
j_gene: TRBJ2-1
abundance: -
d_gene: TRBD2
CDR3nt: TGTGCCAGCAGCCATTCGGTGGCTAGCGGGAGGGGCTACAATGAGCAGTTCTTC
CDR3aa: CASSHSVASGRGYNEQFF

v_gene: TRBV5-1
j_gene: TRBJ1-4
abundance: -
d_gene: TRBD1
CDR3nt: TGCGCCAGCAGCTTGGAGGGGGCGCGGGAAAAACTGTTTTTT
CDR3aa: CASSLEGAREKLFF

v_gene: TRBV29-1
j_gene: TRBJ2-4
abundance: -
d_gene: -
CDR3nt: TGCAGCGTTGAGGAGGTAGCCAAAAACATTCAGTACTTC
CDR3aa: CSVEEVAKNIQYF

v_gene: TRBV7-9
j_gene: TRBJ2-5
abundance: -
d_gene: -
CDR3nt: TGTGCCAGCAGCTTAGGGAGTTTGAGACAGGTACCCCAGTACTTC
CDR3aa: CASSLGSLRQVPQYF

v_gene: TRBV2
j_gene: TRBJ2-5
abundance: -
d_gene: -
CDR3nt: TGTGCCAGCAGTGCGGACACCCAAGAGACCCAGTACTTC
CDR3aa: CASSADTQETQYF

v_gene: TRBV5-1
j_gene: TRBJ1-2
abundance: -
d_gene: -
CDR3nt: TGCGCCAGCAGCGGAACAGGCGAAGCTAACTATGGCTACACCTTC
CDR3aa: CASSGTGEANYGYTF

v_gene: TRBV7-9
j_gene: TRBJ2-1
abundance: -
d_gene: -
CDR3nt: TGTGCCAGCAGCCGGAGCGGCGGGGGCGCAAACAATGAGCAGTTCTTC
CDR3aa: CASSRSGGGANNEQFF

v_gene: TRBV6-5
j_gene: TRBJ2-2
abundance: -
d_gene: -
CDR3nt: TGTGCCAGCAGACGGACGGGGAACACCGGGGAGCTGTTTTTT
CDR3aa: CASRRTGNTGELFF

v_gene: TRBV5-1
j_gene: TRBJ2-1
abundance: -
d_gene: -
CDR3nt: TGCGCCAGCAGCTTGGTGGTGGGTCTCCTTAACAATGAGCAGTTCTTC
CDR3aa: CASSLVVGLLNNEQFF

v_gene: TRBV7-9
j_gene: TRBJ2-3
abundance: -
d_gene: TRBD1
CDR3nt: TGTGCCAGCAGCGTCGGGACAGAAGAAGATACGCAGTATTTT
CDR3aa: CASSVGTEEDTQYF

v_gene: TRBV2
j_gene: TRBJ2-2
abundance: few
d_gene: -
CDR3nt: TGTGCCAGCAGTGGCCGGGACTTAATAACCGGGGAGCTGTTTTTT
CDR3aa: CASSGRDLITGELFF

v_gene: TRBV27
j_gene: TRBJ2-1
abundance: once
d_gene: TRBD2
CDR3nt: TGTGCCAGCAGTCTGAGGACTAGCGGGAGGGCCGGAGGGCACAATGAGCAGTTCTTC
CDR3aa: CASSLRTSGRAGGHNEQFF

v_gene: TRBV19
j_gene: TRBJ1-5
abundance: -
d_gene: TRBD1
CDR3nt: TGTGCCAGTAGTATGGCCCGGGACAGGGGGCTCTTTAGCAATCAGCCCCAGCATTTT
CDR3aa: CASSMARDRGLFSNQPQHF

v_gene: TRBV23-1
j_gene: TRBJ2-4
abundance: -
d_gene: -
CDR3nt: TGCGCCAGCAGTCAATCTACGGACGGCCTCACGGGGAACATTCAGTACTTC
CDR3aa: CASSQSTDGLTGNIQYF

v_gene: TRBV5-1
j_gene: TRBJ1-4
abundance: -
d_gene: -
CDR3nt: TGCGCCAGCAGCTTGTTAGGCGGTACTAATGAAAAACTGTTTTTT
CDR3aa: CASSLLGGTNEKLFF

v_gene: TRBV15
j_gene: TRBJ1-2
abundance: few
d_gene: -
CDR3nt: TGTGCCACCAGCAGAGCAAACACCCTCGATGGCTACACCTTC
CDR3aa: CATSRANTLDGYTF

v_gene: TRBV4-3
j_gene: TRBJ2-1
abundance: -
d_gene: TRBD1
CDR3nt: TGCGCCAGCAGCCGAGACGGGACAGGGAACTACAATGAGCAGTTCTTC
CDR3aa: CASSRDGTGNYNEQFF

v_gene: TRBV28
j_gene: TRBJ2-1
abundance: -
d_gene: TRBD2
CDR3nt: TGTGCCAGCAGTCTAGGTCAGAGCGGGGCCTACAATGAGCAGTTCTTC
CDR3aa: CASSLGQSGAYNEQFF

v_gene: TRBV4-2
j_gene: TRBJ2-7
abundance: -
d_gene: TRBD1
CDR3nt: TGTGCCAGCTCGGACAGGGTCTACGAGCAGTACTTC
CDR3aa: CASSDRVYEQYF